This section outlines one TCR beta chain sequence together with its context. Other DNA variants within this sample encode the same CDR3. Measured with immunoSEQ multiplex PCR; TCRdb has only the in-frame clones, and not every one. Among approximately 200,000 clones listed, roughly 88% were seen once. The CDR3 extends over 15 amino acids. Trimming at V came to 0 bases and at J to 2 bases, leaving 5 bases not matched to a gene. Germline lookup yields CDR1 SGHDT and CDR2 YYEEEE. This sample was taken from a study of blood T cell repertoires in COVID-19. This chain links TRBV5-6 with TRBJ2-7; the match to TRBD2 covers 7 bases. This clonotype was sampled from a man in his late teens or twenties with active or convalescent COVID-19. Sequencing used peripheral blood. CDR3 loop: CASSLGGGGPYEQYF. CDR3 DNA: TGTGCCAGCAGCTTGGGTGGGGGAGGGCCCTACGAGCAGTACTTC.